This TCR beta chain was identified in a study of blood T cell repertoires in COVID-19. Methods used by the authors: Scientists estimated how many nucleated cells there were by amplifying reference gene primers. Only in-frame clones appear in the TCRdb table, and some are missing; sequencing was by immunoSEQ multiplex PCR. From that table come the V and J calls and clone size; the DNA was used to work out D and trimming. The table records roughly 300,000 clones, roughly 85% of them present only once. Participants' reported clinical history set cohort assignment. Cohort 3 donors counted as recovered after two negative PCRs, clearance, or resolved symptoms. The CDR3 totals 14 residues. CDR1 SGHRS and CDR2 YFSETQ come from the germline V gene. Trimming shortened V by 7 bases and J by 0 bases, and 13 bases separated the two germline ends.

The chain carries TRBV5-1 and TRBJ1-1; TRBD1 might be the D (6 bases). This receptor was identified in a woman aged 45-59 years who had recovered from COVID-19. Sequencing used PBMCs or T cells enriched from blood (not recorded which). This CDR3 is CASGSGTLNTEAFF. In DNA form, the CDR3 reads TGCGCCAGCGGTTCCGGGACACTGAACACTGAAGCTTTCTTT. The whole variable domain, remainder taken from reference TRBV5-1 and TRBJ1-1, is KAGVTQTPRYLIKTRGQQVTLSCSPISGHRSVSWYQQTPGQGLQFLFEYFSETQRNKGNFPGRFSGRQFSNSRSEMNVSTLELGDSALYLCASGSGTLNTEAFFGQGTRLTVV.